The next 24 T cell receptor beta chains were all read from a single sample in a study of blood T cell repertoires in COVID-19. Libraries were prepared by immunoSEQ multiplex PCR; TCRdb keeps only in-frame clonotypes and omits some of them. Altogether approximately 220,000 clones are present, around nine tenths being singletons, with the ten largest covering almost 4%. What was sequenced was PBMCs or T cells enriched from blood (not recorded which). These receptor sequences come from a woman aged 25 to 39 with acute COVID-19.

The chain links TRBV28 to TRBJ1-5, with a possible D match to TRBD1 (6 bases). V was clipped by 6 bases and J by 1 base, with 13 bases between them. CDR3 length: 15 residues. CDR1 MDHEN and CDR2 SYDVKM come from the germline V gene. The CDR3, as DNA: TGTGCCAGCAGAGAAAGGACAGCGAGCAATCAGCCCCAGCATTTT. Protein product: CASRERTASNQPQHF.

This clone was detected only once. The chain combines TRBV9 with TRBJ2-2; a weak D match, TRBD2 (5 bases). Germline V gene sequence: CDR1 SGDLS, CDR2 YYNGEE. The V end lost 0 bases, the J end lost 8 bases, and 11 bases lay between the germline ends. The CDR3 extends over 14 amino acids. CDR3 nucleotides: TGTGCCAGCAGCGTAGGGGGAGTCTCGGGGGAGCTGTTTTTT. Its protein is CASSVGGVSGELFF.

This clone appeared a single time. The chain employs TRBV15 and TRBJ2-3; D may be TRBD1 (6 bases). The length of the CDR3 is 14 residues. Per germline, CDR1 LNHNV and CDR2 YYDKDF (reference sequence). The germline V and J ends were trimmed by 3 bases and 4 bases, with 11 bases remaining between them. Here the CDR3 reads CATSSPAGADTQYF. The CDR3 DNA reads as TGTGCCACCAGCAGCCCCGCAGGGGCAGATACGCAGTATTTT.

This chain connects TRBV11-2 to TRBJ1-2; 9 bases map to TRBD1. Per germline, CDR1 SGHAT and CDR2 FQNNGV. The CDR3 loop spans 15 amino acids. The trim removed 0 bases at V and 7 bases at J, leaving 6 bases unmatched. This chain's CDR3 is CASSLDRQGESGYTF. DNA for the CDR3: TGTGCCAGCAGCTTAGATCGACAGGGGGAATCTGGCTACACCTTC.

The chain links TRBV7-2 to TRBJ1-2; D gene unclear. V was shortened by 4 bases and J by 4 bases, with 13 bases between the two germline ends. Germline V lookup: CDR1 SGHTA, CDR2 FQGNSA. The CDR3 spans 14 residues. The CDR3 nucleotides are TGTGCCAGCAGCTCCGAGTACGGGATCTATGGCTACACCTTC. Residues: CASSSEYGIYGYTF.

The chain joins TRBV7-2 to TRBJ1-1, with D unresolved. V was cut by 3 bases and J by 4 bases, with 12 bases left in between. Germline CDR1 is SGHTA and CDR2 is FQGNSA. This CDR3 comprises 14 residues. The CDR3 nucleotides are TGTGCCAGCAGCTTCGGAGGGTCGAGCACTGAAGCTTTCTTT. Translation gives CASSFGGSSTEAFF.

The chain links TRBV9 to TRBJ2-3, with D uncertain. The CDR3 length is 13 residues. The V gene lost 0 bases and the J gene lost 6 bases, with 8 bases spanning the gap. Germline lookup yields CDR1 SGDLS and CDR2 YYNGEE. CDR3 sequence reads: CASSVGGSDTQYF. CDR3 coding DNA: TGTGCCAGCAGCGTAGGCGGATCGGATACGCAGTATTTT.

This chain uses TRBV19 with TRBJ1-1; D unclear. V lost 8 bases to trimming and J lost 6 bases, with 16 bases between them. Per germline, CDR1 LNHDA and CDR2 SQIVND (reference sequence). The CDR3 spans 13 residues. The CDR3 protein is CASCRAPGAEAFF. The CDR3 nucleotides are TGTGCCAGTTGTAGGGCCCCCGGGGCTGAAGCTTTCTTT.

This clone was detected only once. The chain is built from TRBV3-1 (or the pseudogene TRBV3-2) and TRBJ1-2; 7 nucleotides line up with TRBD1. The V and J ends lost 3 bases and 4 bases, in that order; junction bases with no gene match: 5. The CDR3 extends over 14 amino acids. Germline V gives CDR1 LGHDT, CDR2 YNNKEL (reference sequence). The CDR3 protein is CASSHGTDAYGYTF. For the CDR3, the DNA is TGTGCCAGCAGCCACGGGACAGACGCCTATGGCTACACCTTC.

This chain joins TRBV7-3 and TRBJ1-1; D remains unclear. This CDR3 has 14 amino acids. Germline V gene data show CDR1 as SGHTA and CDR2 as FQGTGA. The ends were cut back, 4 bases at V and 6 bases at J, with 15 bases in the middle. The CDR3 DNA is TGTGCCAGCAGCTATTCAGCCCTCGGGGCTGAAGCTTTCTTT. It encodes CASSYSALGAEAFF.

This rearrangement joins TRBV5-1 to TRBJ1-1; D remains ambiguous. Looked up from germline, CDR1 is SGHRS and CDR2 is YFSETQ. The CDR3 is made up of 14 amino acids. The ends were cut back, 4 bases at V and 6 bases at J, with 16 bases in the middle. CDR3 sequence: CASSPSGEISEAFF. CDR3 DNA: TGCGCCAGCAGCCCAAGTGGAGAAATTTCTGAAGCTTTCTTT.

The chain couples TRBV13 to TRBJ2-7, with 10 positions matching TRBD1. Per the germline V gene, CDR1 is PRHDT and CDR2 is FYEKMQ (reference sequence). Trimming cost V 5 bases and J 5 bases; bases outside gene matches: 9. The CDR3 runs to 15 residues. The CDR3 protein is CASSDGGTGVHEQYF. The CDR3 DNA reads as TGTGCCAGCAGCGACGGCGGGACAGGGGTCCACGAGCAGTACTTC. Together with reference TRBV13 and TRBJ2-7, the CDR3 gives the full variable domain: AAGVIQSPRHLIKEKRETATLKCYPIPRHDTVYWYQQGPGQDPQFLISFYEKMQSDKGSIPDRFSAQQFSDYHSELNMSSLELGDSALYFCASSDGGTGVHEQYFGPGTRLTVT.

CDR3 amino acids: CASRTGVNTEAFF. In DNA form, the CDR3 reads TGTGCCAGCAGGACAGGGGTGAACACTGAAGCTTTCTTT. The V gene is TRBV7-2, the J gene TRBJ1-1; 8 bases agree with TRBD1. J lost 0 bases, V lost 6 bases, and 0 bases had no gene match. CDR3 size: 13 residues. The germline V gene encodes CDR1 SGHTA and CDR2 FQGNSA.

The V call is TRBV7-9, the J call TRBJ1-4; 8 bases map to TRBD1. V lost 2 bases, J lost 7 bases, and 6 bases stayed unmatched. CDR1 is SEHNR and CDR2 is FQNEAQ in the germline V gene (reference sequence). CDR3 length: 15 residues. In nucleotides, the CDR3 is TGTGCCAGCAGCTTAAATGCAGGGGGCTCTGAAAAACTGTTTTTT. Residues: CASSLNAGGSEKLFF.

This chain uses TRBV6-5 with TRBJ2-1, with D possibly matching TRBD2 (5 bases). V dropped 0 bases and J dropped 5 bases, with 14 bases sitting between them. CDR3 length equals 16 residues. Germline V gives CDR1 MNHEY, CDR2 SVGAGI. In nucleotides, the CDR3 is TGTGCCAGCAGTTACTCACGAGGGCGGTGGGACAATGAGCAGTTCTTC. Amino acid sequence: CASSYSRGRWDNEQFF.

This clone has just one count. The gene calls are TRBV29-1 and TRBJ1-1; D uncertain. The CDR3 spans 11 residues. Trimming pared 4 bases from V and 3 bases from J, leaving 6 bases between. Germline CDR1 reads SQVTM; CDR2 reads ANQGSEA. The CDR3 reads CSVVYDTEAFF. In DNA, the CDR3 is TGCAGCGTTGTGTATGACACTGAAGCTTTCTTT.

This chain joins TRBV19 and TRBJ1-1, with TRBD1 identical over 8 bases. The CDR3 length is 16 residues. CDR1 is LNHDA, CDR2 SQIVND, per germline (reference sequence). J gave up 3 bases and V 2 bases, and 8 bases lay outside the gene matches. DNA of the CDR3: TGTGCCAGTAGTATACAGTCCGGACAGGGCGACACTGAAGCTTTCTTT. Protein product: CASSIQSGQGDTEAFF.

The rearrangement links TRBV3-1 (or the pseudogene TRBV3-2) to TRBJ2-5; TRBD2 matches at 9 bases. The CDR3 runs to 14 residues. V shed 8 bases and J 9 bases; nucleotides not matched to a gene: 13. Per germline, CDR1 LGHDT and CDR2 YNNKEL (reference sequence). The CDR3 coding sequence is TGTGCCAGCCAGGATTCGCGGGGGGGCCTCCCCCAGTACTTC. Translated, it gives CASQDSRGGLPQYF.

This chain links TRBV5-1 with TRBJ2-5, with TRBD2 matching over 10 bases. V dropped 0 bases and J dropped 2; count of bases not matched to a gene: 4. Germline loops: CDR1 SGHRS, CDR2 YFSETQ. The CDR3 contains 16 residues. CDR3: CASSLGNSGGQETQYF. Here the CDR3 DNA reads TGCGCCAGCAGCTTGGGTAATAGCGGGGGGCAAGAGACCCAGTACTTC.

The V and J genes are TRBV7-6 and TRBJ2-1, with unresolved D. CDR1 SGHVS and CDR2 FNYEAQ come from the germline V gene. Deletions cut 0 bases from V and 5 bases from J, with 8 bases between. This CDR3 comprises 14 residues. CDR3 coding DNA: TGTGCCAGCAGCTTAGCGGTAAGCGACAATGAGCAGTTCTTC. Translation gives CASSLAVSDNEQFF.

This clone turned up a few times. This rearrangement joins TRBV4-1 to TRBJ1-1; D call uncertain. The germline V gene encodes CDR1 MGHRA and CDR2 YSYEKL. The CDR3 consists of 18 residues. V dropped 3 bases and J dropped 0 bases, with 20 bases sitting between them. The CDR3 spells CASSHRSPNPLMNTEAFF. In DNA, the CDR3 is TGCGCCAGCAGCCACCGGTCCCCGAACCCCCTCATGAACACTGAAGCTTTCTTT.

The chain links TRBV3-1 (or the pseudogene TRBV3-2) to TRBJ2-4; a possible D gene is TRBD2 (6 bases). Germline CDR1 and CDR2: LGHDT and YNNKEL (reference sequence). The CDR3 totals 16 residues. The ends were cut back, 3 bases at V and 3 bases at J, with 15 bases in the middle. Here the CDR3 reads CASSHPGRGGKNIQYF. The CDR3 coding sequence is TGTGCCAGCAGCCACCCGGGTCGGGGAGGCAAAAACATTCAGTACTTC.

The chain links TRBV27 to TRBJ2-2, with D possibly TRBD1 on 8 matching bases. Looked up from germline, CDR1 is MNHEY and CDR2 is SMNVEV (reference sequence). The CDR3 has 14 residues. V was shortened by 6 bases and J by 5 bases, with 13 bases between the two germline ends. The CDR3 DNA sequence: TGTGCCAGCAGCAACAGGGGGGGGACCGGGGAGCTGTTTTTT. Translation gives CASSNRGGTGELFF.

This clone was detected only once. The gene calls are TRBV6-4 and TRBJ1-1, with D perhaps matching TRBD1 (5 bases). Between the trimmed V and J ends, which lost 2 bases and 1 base, there was a span of 5 bases. The CDR3 has 13 residues. The germline V gene encodes CDR1 MRHNA and CDR2 SNTAGT. The CDR3 nucleotides read TGTGCCAGCAGTGACAGGGGGAACACTGAAGCTTTCTTT. Amino acids: CASSDRGNTEAFF.